What follows is one TCR beta chain and its context. The sample originates from a study of blood T cell repertoires in COVID-19. About the research overall: Sites in the United States, Italy and Spain provided acute and convalescent COVID-19 samples. T cells, B-cell-depleted T cells, or PBMCs supplied cDNA or gDNA.

Per germline, CDR1 SGHRS and CDR2 YFSETQ. The CDR3 is 14 residues long. V was clipped by 1 base and J by 6 bases, with 10 bases between them. Per the original methods: How many nucleated cells were present was estimated from reference gene primer amplification. TCRdb keeps only in-frame clones here, not all; method: immunoSEQ multiplex PCR. V and J calls and clone size come straight from that table; D and trimming were deduced from the DNA. The repertoire holds 250,000 to 350,000 clones, with about 90% as singletons. The TCR sequence derives from a young man with active or convalescent COVID-19. V usage is TRBV5-1 and J usage is TRBJ1-4; D gene uncertain. The sample comprised peripheral blood. As DNA, the CDR3 is TGCGCCAGCAGCTTGAGAGGAATTGATGAAAAACTGTTTTTT. It specifies CASSLRGIDEKLFF. The variable domain in full, completed from reference TRBV5-1 and TRBJ1-4, reads KAGVTQTPRYLIKTRGQQVTLSCSPISGHRSVSWYQQTPGQGLQFLFEYFSETQRNKGNFPGRFSGRQFSNSRSEMNVSTLELGDSALYLCASSLRGIDEKLFFGSGTQLSVL.